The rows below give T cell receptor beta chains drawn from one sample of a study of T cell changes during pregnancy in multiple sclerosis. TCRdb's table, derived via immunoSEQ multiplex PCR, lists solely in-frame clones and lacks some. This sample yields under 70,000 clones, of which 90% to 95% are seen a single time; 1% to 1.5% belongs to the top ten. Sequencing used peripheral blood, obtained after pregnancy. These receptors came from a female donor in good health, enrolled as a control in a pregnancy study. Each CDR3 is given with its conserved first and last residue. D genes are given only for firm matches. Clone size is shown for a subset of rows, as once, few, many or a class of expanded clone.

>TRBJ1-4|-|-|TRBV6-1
TGTGCCAGCAGTGAAAGACTGAGGAATGAAAAACTGTTTTTT
CASSERLRNEKLFF
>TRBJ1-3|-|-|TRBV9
TGTGCCAGCAGCAAGTTCGTTCGGGGGAGTTCCTCTGGAAACACCATATATTTT
CASSKFVRGSSSGNTIYF
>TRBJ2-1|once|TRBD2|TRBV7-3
TGTGCCAGCAGCCCAGGGCCCGGGAGGCGGAATGAGCAGTTCTTC
CASSPGPGRRNEQFF
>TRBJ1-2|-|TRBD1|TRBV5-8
TGTGCCAGCAGCTTTACCGGGACAGGGTATGGCTACACCTTC
CASSFTGTGYGYTF
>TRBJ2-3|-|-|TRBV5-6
TGTGCCAGCAGGCAGGGAACTAGCACAGATACGCAGTATTTT
CASRQGTSTDTQYF
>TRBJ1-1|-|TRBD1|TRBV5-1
TGCGCCAGCAGCTTAACAGGGGAAGGGACTGAAGCTTTCTTT
CASSLTGEGTEAFF
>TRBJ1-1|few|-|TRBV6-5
TGTGCCAGCAGTTCAGGGAACACTGAAGCTTTCTTT
CASSSGNTEAFF
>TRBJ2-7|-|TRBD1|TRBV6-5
TGTGCCAGCAGGCCGACAGGGGCCTACGAGCAGTACTTC
CASRPTGAYEQYF
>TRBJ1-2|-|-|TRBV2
TGTGCCAGCAGGACAAACAGGGATGGCTACACCTTC
CASRTNRDGYTF
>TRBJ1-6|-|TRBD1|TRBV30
TGTGCCTGGAGCAAACAGGGGGCTAGTTCACCCCTCCACTTT
CAWSKQGASSPLHF
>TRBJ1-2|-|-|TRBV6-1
TGTGCCAGCACCCAACGACAGGTCGACCTTGGCTACACCTTC
CASTQRQVDLGYTF
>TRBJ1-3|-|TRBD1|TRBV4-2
TGTGCCAGCAGCCCGGCCCGGGACAGGGGTATGATAACATCCTCTGGAAACACCATATATTTT
CASSPARDRGMITSSGNTIYF
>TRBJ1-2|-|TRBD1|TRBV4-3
TGCGCCAGCAGCCAAGAACGAGGGGGCTCAGGCTACACCTTC
CASSQERGGSGYTF
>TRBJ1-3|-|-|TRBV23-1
TGCGCCAGCAGTCAATCCTTCCGGACACCGAGCTCTGGAAACACCATATATTTT
CASSQSFRTPSSGNTIYF
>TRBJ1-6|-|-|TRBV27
TGTGCCAGCAGCCTGGGAAGGGGCTTTAATTCACCCCTCCACTTT
CASSLGRGFNSPLHF
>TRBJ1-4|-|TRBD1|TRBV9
TGTGCCAGCAGCGCGTGGACAGGGCCAAATGAAAAACTGTTTTTT
CASSAWTGPNEKLFF
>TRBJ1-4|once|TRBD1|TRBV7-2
TGTGCCAGCAGCTCGACAGGGCCTGCAACTAATGAAAAACTGTTTTTT
CASSSTGPATNEKLFF
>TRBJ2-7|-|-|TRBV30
TGTGCCTGGAGTGTTTCGGTCGAGCAGTACTTC
CAWSVSVEQYF
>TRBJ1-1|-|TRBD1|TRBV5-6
TGTGCCAGCAGCTTGACAGGGGACACTGAAGCTTTCTTT
CASSLTGDTEAFF
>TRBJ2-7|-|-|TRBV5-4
TGTGCCAGCAGCTCGGGGAGTGGGGGGAAGGCGAGGTACGAGCAGTACTTC
CASSSGSGGKARYEQYF
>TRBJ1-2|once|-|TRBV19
TGTGCCAGTAGTATAGGTGAGAGTGGCTACACCTTC
CASSIGESGYTF
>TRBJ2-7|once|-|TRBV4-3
TGCGCCAGCAGCCAAGAACCGACAGAGGTCTACGAGCAGTACTTC
CASSQEPTEVYEQYF
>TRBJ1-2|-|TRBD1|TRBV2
TGTGCCAGCAGTTATCAGACAGGGAGCTATGGCTACACCTTC
CASSYQTGSYGYTF
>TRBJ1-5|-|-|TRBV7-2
TGTGCCAGCAGCTTGGGGCGGGGAGGTCGTCAGCCCCAGCATTTT
CASSLGRGGRQPQHF
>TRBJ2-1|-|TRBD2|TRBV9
TGTGCCAGCAGCGCGGGGGGGACTAGCGTCTACAATGAGCAGTTCTTC
CASSAGGTSVYNEQFF
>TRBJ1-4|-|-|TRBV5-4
TGTGCCAGCAGCTCCGCGGTGGCAACTAATGAAAAACTGTTTTTT
CASSSAVATNEKLFF
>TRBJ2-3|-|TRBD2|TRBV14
TGTGCCAGCAGCCAAGAGCGGGGGGACACAGATACGCAGTATTTT
CASSQERGDTDTQYF
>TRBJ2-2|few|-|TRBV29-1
TGCAGCGCAAAGGCCGGGGTTGGAGACACCGGGGAGCTGTTTTTT
CSAKAGVGDTGELFF
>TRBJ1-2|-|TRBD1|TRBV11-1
TGTGCCAGCAGCTCGCCGGGACAGGGGCGTCATGGCTACACCTTC
CASSSPGQGRHGYTF
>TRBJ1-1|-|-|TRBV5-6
TGTGCCAGCAGCTTGGGGGCTAACACTGAAGCTTTCTTT
CASSLGANTEAFF
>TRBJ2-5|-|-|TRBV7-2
TGTGCCAGCAGCTTGAGCCAGGGGCACCAAGAGACCCAGTACTTC
CASSLSQGHQETQYF
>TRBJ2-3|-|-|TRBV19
TGTGCCAGTAGCCAAGGAGGCTTCACAGATACGCAGTATTTT
CASSQGGFTDTQYF
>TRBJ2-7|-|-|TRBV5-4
TGTGCCAGCAGGTCCGGGAGCTACGAGCAGTACTTC
CASRSGSYEQYF
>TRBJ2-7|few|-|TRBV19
TGTGCCAGTAGTTCTCAGGGCGAGTCGGCCTACGAGCAGTACTTC
CASSSQGESAYEQYF
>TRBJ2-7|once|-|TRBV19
TGTGCCAGTAGTGAGGGATCCTACGAGCAGTACTTC
CASSEGSYEQYF
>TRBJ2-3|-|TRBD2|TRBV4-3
TGCGCCAGCAGCCAAGATTATGACGCGGGGGGGAGCACAGATACGCAGTATTTT
CASSQDYDAGGSTDTQYF
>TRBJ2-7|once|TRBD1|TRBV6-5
TGTGCCAGCAGTTACCAAGGGGGCCCGCAGTACTTC
CASSYQGGPQYF
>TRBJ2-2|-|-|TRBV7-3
TGTGCCAGCAGCTTAACTCCCTCCGTGAACACCGGGGAGCTGTTTTTT
CASSLTPSVNTGELFF
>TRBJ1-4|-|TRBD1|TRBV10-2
TGCGCCAGCAGCAACCCCACAGGGGGGGGAGAAAAACTGTTTTTT
CASSNPTGGGEKLFF
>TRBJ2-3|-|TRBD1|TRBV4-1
TGCGCCAGCAGCGACAGACAGGGGTGGGCAGATACGCAGTATTTT
CASSDRQGWADTQYF